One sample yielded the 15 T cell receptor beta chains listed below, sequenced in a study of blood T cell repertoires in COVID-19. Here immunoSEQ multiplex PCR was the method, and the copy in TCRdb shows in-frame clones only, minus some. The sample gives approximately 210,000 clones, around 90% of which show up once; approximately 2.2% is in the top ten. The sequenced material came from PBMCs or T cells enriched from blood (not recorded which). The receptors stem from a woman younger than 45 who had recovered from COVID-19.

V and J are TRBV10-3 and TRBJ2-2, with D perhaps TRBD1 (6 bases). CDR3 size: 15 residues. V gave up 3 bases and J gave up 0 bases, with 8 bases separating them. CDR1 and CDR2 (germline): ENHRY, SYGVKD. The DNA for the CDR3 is TGTGCCATCAGTGAAGCAGGGGCGAACACCGGGGAGCTGTTTTTT. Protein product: CAISEAGANTGELFF.

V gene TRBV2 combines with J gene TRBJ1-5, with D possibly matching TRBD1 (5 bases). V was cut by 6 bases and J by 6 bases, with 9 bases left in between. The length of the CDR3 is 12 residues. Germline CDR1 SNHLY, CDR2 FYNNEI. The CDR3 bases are TGTGCCAGCAGGGGAAGGGGTCAGCCCCAGCATTTT. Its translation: CASRGRGQPQHF.

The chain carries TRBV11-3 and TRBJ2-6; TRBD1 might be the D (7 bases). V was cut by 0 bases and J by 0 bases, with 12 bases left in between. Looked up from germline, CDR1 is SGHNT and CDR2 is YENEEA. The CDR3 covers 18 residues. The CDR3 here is CASSLEEGATSGANVLTF. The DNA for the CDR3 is TGTGCCAGCAGCTTAGAGGAGGGGGCCACCTCTGGGGCCAACGTCCTGACTTTC.

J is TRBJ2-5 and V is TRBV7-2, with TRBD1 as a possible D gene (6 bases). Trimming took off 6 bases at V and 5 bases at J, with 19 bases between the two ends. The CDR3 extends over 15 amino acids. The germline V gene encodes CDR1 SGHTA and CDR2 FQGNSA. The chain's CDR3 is CASSQGPGAQETQYF. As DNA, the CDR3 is TGTGCCAGCAGTCAGGGGCCAGGGGCACAGGAGACCCAGTACTTC. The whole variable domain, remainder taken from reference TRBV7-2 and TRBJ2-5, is GAGVSQSPSNKVTEKGKDVELRCDPISGHTALYWYRQSLGQGLEFLIYFQGNSAPDKSGLPSDRFSAERTGGSVSTLTIQRTQQEDSAVYLCASSQGPGAQETQYFGPGTRLLVL.

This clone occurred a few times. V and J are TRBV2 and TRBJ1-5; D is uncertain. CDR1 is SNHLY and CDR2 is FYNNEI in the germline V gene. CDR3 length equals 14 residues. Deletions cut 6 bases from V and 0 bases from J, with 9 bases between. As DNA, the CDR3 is TGTGCCAGCAGATTGGGAGGTAGCAATCAGCCCCAGCATTTT. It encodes CASRLGGSNQPQHF.

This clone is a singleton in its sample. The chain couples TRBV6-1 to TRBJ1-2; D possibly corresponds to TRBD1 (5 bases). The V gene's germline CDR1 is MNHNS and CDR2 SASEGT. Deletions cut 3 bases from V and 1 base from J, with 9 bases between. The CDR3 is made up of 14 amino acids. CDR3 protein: CASSDPGRNYGYTF. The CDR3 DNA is TGTGCCAGCAGTGACCCAGGGCGTAACTATGGCTACACCTTC.

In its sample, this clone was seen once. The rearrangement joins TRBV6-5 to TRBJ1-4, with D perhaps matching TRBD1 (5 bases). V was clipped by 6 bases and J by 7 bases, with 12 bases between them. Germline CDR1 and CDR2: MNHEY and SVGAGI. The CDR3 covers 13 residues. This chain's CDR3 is CASSYDSGEKLFF. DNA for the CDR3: TGTGCCAGCAGCTACGACAGTGGTGAAAAACTGTTTTTT.

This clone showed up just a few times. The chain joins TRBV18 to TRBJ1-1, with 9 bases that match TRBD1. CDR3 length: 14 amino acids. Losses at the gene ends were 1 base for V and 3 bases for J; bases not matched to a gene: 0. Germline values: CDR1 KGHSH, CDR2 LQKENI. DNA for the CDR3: TGTGCCAGCTCACCACGACAGGGGGACACTGAAGCTTTCTTT. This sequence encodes CASSPRQGDTEAFF.

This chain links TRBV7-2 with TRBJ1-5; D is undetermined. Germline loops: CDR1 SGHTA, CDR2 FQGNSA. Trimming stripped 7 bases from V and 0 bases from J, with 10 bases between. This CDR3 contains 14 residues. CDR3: CASNGEYSNQPQHF. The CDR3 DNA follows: TGTGCCAGCAACGGGGAATATAGCAATCAGCCCCAGCATTTT. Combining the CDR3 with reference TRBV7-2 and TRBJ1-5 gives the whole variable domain GAGVSQSPSNKVTEKGKDVELRCDPISGHTALYWYRQSLGQGLEFLIYFQGNSAPDKSGLPSDRFSAERTGGSVSTLTIQRTQQEDSAVYLCASNGEYSNQPQHFGDGTRLSIL.

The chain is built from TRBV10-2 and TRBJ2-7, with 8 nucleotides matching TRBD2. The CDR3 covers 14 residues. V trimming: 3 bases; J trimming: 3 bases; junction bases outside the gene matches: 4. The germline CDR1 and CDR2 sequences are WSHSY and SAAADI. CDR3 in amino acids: CASSDVAGSYEQYF. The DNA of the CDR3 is TGCGCCAGCAGTGACGTAGCGGGAAGCTACGAGCAGTACTTC.

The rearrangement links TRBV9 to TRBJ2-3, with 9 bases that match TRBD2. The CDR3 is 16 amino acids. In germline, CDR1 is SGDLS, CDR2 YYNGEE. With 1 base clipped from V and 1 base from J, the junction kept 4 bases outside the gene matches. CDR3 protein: CASSVRASGGTDTQYF. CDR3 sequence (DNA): TGTGCCAGCAGCGTACGGGCTAGCGGGGGCACAGATACGCAGTATTTT.

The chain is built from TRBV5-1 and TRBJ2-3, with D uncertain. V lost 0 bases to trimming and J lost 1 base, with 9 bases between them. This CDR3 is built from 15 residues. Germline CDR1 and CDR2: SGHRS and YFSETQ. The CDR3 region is CASSLGAGGTDTQYF. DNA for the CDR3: TGCGCCAGCAGCTTGGGGGCCGGTGGCACAGATACGCAGTATTTT.

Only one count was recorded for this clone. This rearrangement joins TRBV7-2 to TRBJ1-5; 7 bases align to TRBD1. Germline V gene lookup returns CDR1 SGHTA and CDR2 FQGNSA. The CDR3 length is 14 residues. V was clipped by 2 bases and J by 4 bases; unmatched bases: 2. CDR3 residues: CASSLRQGNQPQHF. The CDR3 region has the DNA TGTGCCAGCAGCTTACGACAGGGAAATCAGCCCCAGCATTTT.

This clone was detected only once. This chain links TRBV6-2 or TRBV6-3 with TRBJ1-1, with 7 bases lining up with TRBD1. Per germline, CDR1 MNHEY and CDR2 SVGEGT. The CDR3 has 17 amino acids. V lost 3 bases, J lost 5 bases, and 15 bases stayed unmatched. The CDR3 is CASSYSPRQGGETEAFF. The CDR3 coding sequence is TGTGCCAGCAGTTATTCGCCAAGACAGGGCGGGGAAACTGAAGCTTTCTTT.

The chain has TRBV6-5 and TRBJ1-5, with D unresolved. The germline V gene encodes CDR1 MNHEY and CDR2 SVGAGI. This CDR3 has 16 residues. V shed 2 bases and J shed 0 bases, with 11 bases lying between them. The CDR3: CASSYARSYSNQPQHF. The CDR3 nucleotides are TGTGCCAGCAGTTACGCCAGGTCCTATAGCAATCAGCCCCAGCATTTT.